These T cell receptor beta chains were read from a single sample in a study of T cell responses to AZD1222 COVID-19 vaccine. Assay used: immunoSEQ multiplex PCR; TCRdb lists only in-frame clones, some missing. The table includes around 120,000 clones, approximately 90% detected once. This specimen was peripheral blood, taken 28 days after the second AZD1222 dose. The receptors originated from an adult who received the AZD1222 COVID-19 vaccine. Each CDR3 is given with its conserved first and last residue. The D gene is left open where the match is weak. Clone sizes are given selectively: once, few, many, or a class where the clone is expanded.

J: TRBJ1-1
D: .
size: .
V: TRBV11-3
DNA: TGTGCCAGCAGTCGCGACCCCGCTACGAATGAAGCTTTCTTT
CDR3: CASSRDPATNEAFF

J: TRBJ2-7
D: TRBD2
size: .
V: TRBV9
DNA: TGTGCCAGCAGCGTGACTAAAATACTAGCGGGAGTTTACGAGCAGTACTTC
CDR3: CASSVTKILAGVYEQYF

J: TRBJ1-5
D: TRBD1
size: .
V: TRBV7-8
DNA: TGTGCCAGCAGCTTAGCACCGGACAGGGGAGATTTCGGCAATCAGCCCCAGCATTTT
CDR3: CASSLAPDRGDFGNQPQHF

J: TRBJ2-7
D: .
size: .
V: TRBV6-1
DNA: TGTGCCAGCAGTGAAGGGAGGTCAGGCGGTGGCGAGCAGTACTTC
CDR3: CASSEGRSGGGEQYF

J: TRBJ1-6
D: .
size: .
V: TRBV9
DNA: TGTGCCAGCAGCGTAGGGAACAGGGTGGATTCACCCCTCCACTTT
CDR3: CASSVGNRVDSPLHF

J: TRBJ2-7
D: .
size: .
V: TRBV5-6
DNA: TGTGCCAGCAGCACGGGACTGACCTACGAGCAGTACTTC
CDR3: CASSTGLTYEQYF

J: TRBJ1-6
D: .
size: .
V: TRBV21-1
DNA: TGTGCCAGCAGCGTGACAGGGTCTCCCGATAATTCACCCCTCCACTTT
CDR3: CASSVTGSPDNSPLHF

J: TRBJ1-2
D: .
size: .
V: TRBV19
DNA: TGTGCCAGTATCCTCACTAGCGGGATTAACTATGGCTACACCTTC
CDR3: CASILTSGINYGYTF

J: TRBJ1-2
D: .
size: .
V: TRBV4-3
DNA: TGCGCCAGCAGCCAAGGCCCCTTAACGGACTATGGCTACACCTTC
CDR3: CASSQGPLTDYGYTF

J: TRBJ1-1
D: .
size: once
V: TRBV19
DNA: TGTGCCAGTATAGGACAGTGGTTGAACACTGAAGCTTTCTTT
CDR3: CASIGQWLNTEAFF

J: TRBJ1-2
D: TRBD1
size: .
V: TRBV4-3
DNA: TGCGCCAGCAGCCAAGAGCTAGGACAGGGTACGTCGGGCTACACCTTC
CDR3: CASSQELGQGTSGYTF

J: TRBJ2-7
D: .
size: once
V: TRBV11-3
DNA: TGTGCCAGCAGCTCACTACTCAACGAGCAGTACTTC
CDR3: CASSSLLNEQYF

J: TRBJ1-6
D: TRBD1
size: .
V: TRBV18
DNA: TGTGCCAGCTCACCTGACAGGGTTTCACCCCTCCACTTT
CDR3: CASSPDRVSPLHF

J: TRBJ1-1
D: .
size: .
V: TRBV11-2
DNA: TGTGCCAGCAGCTGGGGCCCTGAAGCTTTCTTT
CDR3: CASSWGPEAFF

J: TRBJ2-1
D: .
size: .
V: TRBV24-1
DNA: TGTGCCACCAGTGATCCCCGGGGAAGCTCCTACAATGAGCAGTTCTTC
CDR3: CATSDPRGSSYNEQFF

J: TRBJ2-1
D: TRBD2
size: .
V: TRBV19
DNA: TGTGCCAGTACCGTTTCTAGCGGGAGGAGGAATGAGCAGTTCTTC
CDR3: CASTVSSGRRNEQFF

J: TRBJ2-4
D: .
size: .
V: TRBV10-1
DNA: TGCGCCAGCAGCCCCCAAAACCTCCAAAACATTCAGTACTTC
CDR3: CASSPQNLQNIQYF

J: TRBJ2-1
D: TRBD2
size: .
V: TRBV5-4
DNA: TGTGCCAGCAGCAAGGGACTAGCGGGGGGGCTCTACAATGAGCAGTTCTTC
CDR3: CASSKGLAGGLYNEQFF

J: TRBJ2-1
D: TRBD2
size: .
V: TRBV9
DNA: TGTGCCAGCAGCGTAGACAGCGGGGCTTACAATGAGCAGTTCTTC
CDR3: CASSVDSGAYNEQFF

J: TRBJ2-7
D: .
size: .
V: TRBV5-6
DNA: TGTGCCAGCAGTTGGGGCCATGGCTCCTACGAGCAGTACTTC
CDR3: CASSWGHGSYEQYF

J: TRBJ2-7
D: .
size: .
V: TRBV19
DNA: TGTGCCAGTAGCCGGAGGGAAACCTACGAGCAGTACTTC
CDR3: CASSRRETYEQYF

J: TRBJ1-4
D: .
size: once
V: TRBV11-2
DNA: TGTGCCAGCAGCCTCGGCCTGAATGAAAAACTGTTTTTT
CDR3: CASSLGLNEKLFF

J: TRBJ1-1
D: TRBD1
size: .
V: TRBV7-3
DNA: TGTGCCAGCAGCTTGGGGAGGGGGCAGAACACTGAAGCTTTCTTT
CDR3: CASSLGRGQNTEAFF

J: TRBJ2-3
D: .
size: .
V: TRBV7-3
DNA: TGTGCCAGCAGCCCCAATCGGGGCCCCCAGGCGCAGTATTTT
CDR3: CASSPNRGPQAQYF

J: TRBJ1-4
D: .
size: .
V: TRBV19
DNA: TGTGCCAGTAGTATCCTATCACTCGATGAAAAACTGTTTTTT
CDR3: CASSILSLDEKLFF

J: TRBJ2-1
D: .
size: medium-sized
V: TRBV20-1
DNA: TGCAGTGCCTCAAACCTTAATGAGCAGTTCTTC
CDR3: CSASNLNEQFF

J: TRBJ2-7
D: .
size: .
V: TRBV28
DNA: TGTGCCAGCAGTTTGAACGGGAACTCCTACGAGCAGTACTTC
CDR3: CASSLNGNSYEQYF

J: TRBJ2-7
D: .
size: .
V: TRBV10-3
DNA: TGTGCTCAGGGTTTCTACGAGCAGTACTTC
CDR3: CAQGFYEQYF

J: TRBJ2-7
D: .
size: few
V: TRBV7-8
DNA: TGTGCCAGCAGCACGAGACAGCGACCTGGCGAGCAGTACTTC
CDR3: CASSTRQRPGEQYF

J: TRBJ2-5
D: .
size: .
V: TRBV15
DNA: TGTGCCACCAGCAGAGTAGAAGAGACCCAGTACTTC
CDR3: CATSRVEETQYF

J: TRBJ2-5
D: .
size: .
V: TRBV18
DNA: TGTGCCAGCTCACCAGGGTTGGCAGAGACCCAGTACTTC
CDR3: CASSPGLAETQYF

J: TRBJ2-7
D: TRBD2
size: once
V: TRBV5-1
DNA: TGCGCCAGCAGCTTGACTAGCGGGAGGATTGGCAACGAGCAGTACTTC
CDR3: CASSLTSGRIGNEQYF

J: TRBJ2-3
D: .
size: .
V: TRBV9
DNA: TGTGCCAGCAGCGTAGCGGGTAGTACGGATACGCAGTATTTT
CDR3: CASSVAGSTDTQYF

J: TRBJ1-2
D: .
size: .
V: TRBV4-2
DNA: TGTGCCAGCAGCCAAGAAACAGGAGCTAACTATGGCTACACCTTC
CDR3: CASSQETGANYGYTF

J: TRBJ1-6
D: TRBD1
size: .
V: TRBV5-1
DNA: TGCGCCAGCAGCCATGGACAGGGGATAGGGAATTCACCCCTCCACTTT
CDR3: CASSHGQGIGNSPLHF

J: TRBJ1-5
D: .
size: .
V: TRBV5-1
DNA: TGCGCCAGCAGCTTTGGAGACAATCAGCCCCAGCATTTT
CDR3: CASSFGDNQPQHF

J: TRBJ1-5
D: .
size: few
V: TRBV5-6
DNA: TGTGCCAGCAGCTACGGGATGATGGGCAATCAGCCCCAGCATTTT
CDR3: CASSYGMMGNQPQHF

J: TRBJ2-2
D: .
size: .
V: TRBV28
DNA: TGTGCCAGCAGTTTGGGACGGCAGGGATATACCGGGGAGCTGTTTTTT
CDR3: CASSLGRQGYTGELFF

J: TRBJ2-7
D: TRBD1
size: .
V: TRBV11-3
DNA: TGTGCCAGCAGCGCACCGGGACAGACCTACGAGCAGTACTTC
CDR3: CASSAPGQTYEQYF

J: TRBJ2-3
D: TRBD2
size: .
V: TRBV30
DNA: TGTGCCTGGAGCGGGACTAGCGGGACTCGCACAGATACGCAGTATTTT
CDR3: CAWSGTSGTRTDTQYF

J: TRBJ2-5
D: .
size: once
V: TRBV7-3
DNA: TGTGCCAGCAGCTTAGAAGGATGGGGGACCCAGTACTTC
CDR3: CASSLEGWGTQYF

J: TRBJ2-7
D: TRBD2
size: .
V: TRBV7-8
DNA: TGTGCCAGCAGCCTCCTCGTTGTGGGAGGGTCTCCCGAGCAGTACTTC
CDR3: CASSLLVVGGSPEQYF

J: TRBJ1-2
D: TRBD1
size: .
V: TRBV5-6
DNA: TGTGCCAGCAGCTCCCTTACGGACAGGGGGCGCGGCTACACCTTC
CDR3: CASSSLTDRGRGYTF

J: TRBJ2-3
D: TRBD2
size: .
V: TRBV11-3
DNA: TGTGCCAGCAGCTTAGATCCAAGACTAGCGGGAGGGCAGACAGATACGCAGTATTTT
CDR3: CASSLDPRLAGGQTDTQYF

J: TRBJ1-3
D: TRBD1
size: once
V: TRBV28
DNA: TGTGCCAGCATCAACCGGGACAGGGGTTACATACCGCGTCCCATATATTTT
CDR3: CASINRDRGYIPRPIYF

J: TRBJ1-1
D: TRBD1
size: .
V: TRBV19
DNA: TGTGCCAGCACCATCACAGGGGAGGGTACTGAAGCTTTCTTT
CDR3: CASTITGEGTEAFF

J: TRBJ1-1
D: .
size: .
V: TRBV2
DNA: TGTGCCAGCAGTGAGGGGTGGAACACTGAAGCTTTCTTT
CDR3: CASSEGWNTEAFF

J: TRBJ1-2
D: .
size: once
V: TRBV5-6
DNA: TGTGCCAGCAGCTTAGGCGATAACTATGGCTACACCTTC
CDR3: CASSLGDNYGYTF

J: TRBJ2-7
D: TRBD2
size: .
V: TRBV11-1
DNA: TGTGCCAGCAGCACCTCCGCGGGGGGTGTCTCCTACGAGCAGTACTTC
CDR3: CASSTSAGGVSYEQYF

J: TRBJ1-1
D: .
size: .
V: TRBV5-5
DNA: TGTGCCAGCAGCTCGGACCGGGGAGTAAACACTGAAGCTTTCTTT
CDR3: CASSSDRGVNTEAFF

J: TRBJ1-6
D: .
size: .
V: TRBV5-5
DNA: TGTGCCAGCAGCACTCGGGGCGCTTCCTATAATTCACCCCTCCACTTT
CDR3: CASSTRGASYNSPLHF

J: TRBJ2-1
D: .
size: .
V: TRBV5-1
DNA: TGCGCCAGCAGCTTGGTAACCGGGGATGAGCAGTTCTTC
CDR3: CASSLVTGDEQFF

J: TRBJ1-3
D: TRBD1
size: once
V: TRBV7-3
DNA: TGTGCCAGCAGCCCCGAAGGGGGCACTGGAAACACCATATATTTT
CDR3: CASSPEGGTGNTIYF

J: TRBJ2-2
D: .
size: .
V: TRBV6-5
DNA: TGTGCCAGCAGTCTAACAGGGAGCGGCACCGGGGAGCTGTTTTTT
CDR3: CASSLTGSGTGELFF